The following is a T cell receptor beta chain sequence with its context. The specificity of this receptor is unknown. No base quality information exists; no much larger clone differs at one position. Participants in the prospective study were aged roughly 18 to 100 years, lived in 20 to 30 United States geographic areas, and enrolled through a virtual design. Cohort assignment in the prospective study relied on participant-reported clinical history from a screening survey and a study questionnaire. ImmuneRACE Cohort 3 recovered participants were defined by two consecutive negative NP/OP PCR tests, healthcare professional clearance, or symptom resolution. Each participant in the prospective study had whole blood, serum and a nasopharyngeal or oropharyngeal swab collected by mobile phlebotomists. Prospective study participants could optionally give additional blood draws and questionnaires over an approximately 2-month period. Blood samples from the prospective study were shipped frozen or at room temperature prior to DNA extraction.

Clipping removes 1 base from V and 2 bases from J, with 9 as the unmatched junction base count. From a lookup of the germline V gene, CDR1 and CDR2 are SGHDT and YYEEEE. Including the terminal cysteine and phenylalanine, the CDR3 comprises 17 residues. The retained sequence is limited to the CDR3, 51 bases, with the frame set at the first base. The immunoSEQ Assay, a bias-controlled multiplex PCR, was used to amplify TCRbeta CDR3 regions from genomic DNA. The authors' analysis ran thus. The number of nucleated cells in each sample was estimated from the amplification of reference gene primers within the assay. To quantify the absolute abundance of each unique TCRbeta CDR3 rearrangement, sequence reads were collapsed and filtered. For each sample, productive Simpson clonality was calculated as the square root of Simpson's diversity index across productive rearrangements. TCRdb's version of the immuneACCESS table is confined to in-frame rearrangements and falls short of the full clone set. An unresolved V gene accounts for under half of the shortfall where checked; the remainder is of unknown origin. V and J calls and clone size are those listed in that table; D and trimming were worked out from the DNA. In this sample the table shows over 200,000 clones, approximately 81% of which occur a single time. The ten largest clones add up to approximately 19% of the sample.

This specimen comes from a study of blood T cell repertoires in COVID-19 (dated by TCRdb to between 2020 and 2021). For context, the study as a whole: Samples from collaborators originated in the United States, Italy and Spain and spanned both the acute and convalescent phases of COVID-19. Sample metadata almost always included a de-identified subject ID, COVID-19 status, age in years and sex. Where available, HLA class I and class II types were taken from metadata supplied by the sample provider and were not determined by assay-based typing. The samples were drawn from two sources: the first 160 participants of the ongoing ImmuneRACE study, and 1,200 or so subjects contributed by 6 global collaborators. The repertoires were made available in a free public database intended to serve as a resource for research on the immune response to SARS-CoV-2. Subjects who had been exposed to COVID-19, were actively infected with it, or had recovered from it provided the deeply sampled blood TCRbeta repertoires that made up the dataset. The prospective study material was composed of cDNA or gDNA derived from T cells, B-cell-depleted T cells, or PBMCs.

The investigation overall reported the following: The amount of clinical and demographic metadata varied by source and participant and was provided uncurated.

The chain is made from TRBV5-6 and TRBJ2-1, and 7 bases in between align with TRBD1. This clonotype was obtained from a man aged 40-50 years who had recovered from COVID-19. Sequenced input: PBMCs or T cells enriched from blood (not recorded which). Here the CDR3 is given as CASSLSLGGPPYNEQFF. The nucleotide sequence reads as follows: TGTGCCAGCAGCTTGTCTCTAGGGGGCCCCCCCTACAATGAGCAGTTCTTC.